This section outlines one T cell receptor (beta chain) sequence together with its context. This sample is part of a study of T cells after yellow fever vaccination. MiXCR, applied by TCRdb to the 5' RACE reads, yields one record per CDR3 protein. Of some 110,000 distinct CDR3 sequences listed, 7.4% are singletons. Deletions cut 4 bases from V and 0 bases from J, with 22 bases between. There are 20 residues in the CDR3. Germline V gene sequence: CDR1 LGHNA, CDR2 YNFKEQ. This TCR derives from a man younger than 30 who received the YFV17D yellow fever vaccine. The material was CD4+ T cells sorted from PBMCs, obtained 10 days after the first yellow fever vaccination. The chain recombines TRBV4-2 with TRBJ2-6; perhaps TRBD1 as D (6 bases). The CDR3 region is CASSPPPRAGVTSGANVLTF. The CDR3 nucleotides are TGTGCCAGCAGCCCCCCCCCTCGTGCAGGGGTCACCTCTGGGGCCAACGTCCTGACTTTC.